This T cell receptor (beta chain) was identified in a study of T cells after yellow fever vaccination. In the study overall: SMART-Seq v4 Ultra Low Input handled preparation of low-cell-number fractions.

V was shortened by 7 bases and J by 6 bases, with 14 bases between the two germline ends. The CDR3 extends over 13 amino acids. CDR1 and CDR2 from the germline V gene are MNHEY and SVGEGT. Whole-study results and caveats: There was a possibility that FACS-sorted repertoires contained abundant clonotypes contaminating from the bulk population.

On this clonotype itself: Its target is not known.

The TCR cDNA carried a universal primer site and UMIs from 5'RACE template switching. TCRdb reanalysed the 5' RACE reads using MiXCR and keeps one entry per CDR3 protein. The table includes a few hundred thousand distinct CDR3 sequences, about a sixth detected once. V and J are TRBV6-2 or TRBV6-3 and TRBJ2-3, with D perhaps matching TRBD1 (5 bases). The material sequenced was PBMCs, taken 5 days after the first yellow fever vaccination. The clonotype comes from a man between 18 and 35 years old who received the YFV17D yellow fever vaccine. The DNA of the CDR3 is TGTGCCAGCACTGACAGTTACAGGGATACGCAGTATTTT. Translating it yields CASTDSYRDTQYF.